The next 9 T cell receptor beta chains were all read from a single sample in a study of radiotherapy plus CTLA-4 blockade in lung cancer. Assay used: immunoSEQ multiplex PCR; TCRdb lists only in-frame clones, some missing. The sample lists fewer than 35,000 clones; roughly 79% were seen once. Sequenced here: peripheral blood, sampled from a patient treated with radiotherapy plus ipilimumab. These receptors all stem from a human donor with non-small cell lung cancer that progressed on radiotherapy plus ipilimumab.

The gene calls are TRBV11-2 and TRBJ1-1; D may be TRBD1 (5 bases). This CDR3 is built from 14 residues. The germline V gene has CDR1 SGHAT and CDR2 FQNNGV. Deletions cut 0 bases from V and 11 bases from J, with 16 bases between. DNA of the CDR3: TGTGCCAGCAGCTTAGATCAGAGTAGGGGAGAGGCTTTCTTT. This gives the protein CASSLDQSRGEAFF.

The rearrangement uses TRBV27 and TRBJ2-7; 9 bases agree with TRBD1. CDR3 length: 13 amino acids. J gave up 3 bases and V 5 bases, and 2 bases lay outside the gene matches. CDR1 MNHEY and CDR2 SMNVEV come from the germline V gene (reference sequence). The CDR3 bases are TGTGCCAGCAGTCCGACAGGGGGCTACGAGCAGTACTTC. This encodes CASSPTGGYEQYF.

The chain uses TRBV18 and TRBJ2-5; weak D call: TRBD1 (7 bases). Germline assignment: CDR1 KGHSH and CDR2 LQKENI. This CDR3 is 14 amino acids long. V was shortened by 5 bases and J by 2 bases, with 12 bases between the two germline ends. The chain's CDR3 is CASSAGTAQETQYF. The CDR3 DNA reads TGTGCCAGCTCAGCGGGGACAGCACAAGAGACCCAGTACTTC.

The V call is TRBV4-1, the J call TRBJ1-2, with D possibly TRBD1 on 5 matching bases. CDR1 MGHRA and CDR2 YSYEKL come from the germline V gene. The CDR3 spans 13 residues. Deletions cut 2 bases from V and 1 base from J, with 5 bases between. The DNA for the CDR3 is TGCGCCAGCAGCCAACAGGGTAACTATGGCTACACCTTC. Residues: CASSQQGNYGYTF.

This clone was observed a handful of times. The V and J genes are TRBV7-9 and TRBJ1-1; TRBD1 aligns across 7 bases. The CDR3 contains 15 residues. Germline values: CDR1 SEHNR, CDR2 FQNEAQ (reference sequence). V lost 5 bases to trimming and J lost 4 bases; unmatched junction nucleotides: 10. CDR3 sequence: CASSPPQGVVTEAFF. The CDR3 nucleotides are TGTGCCAGCAGCCCCCCCCAGGGGGTAGTCACTGAAGCTTTCTTT. Full variable domain (outside the CDR3, taken from reference TRBV7-9 and TRBJ1-1): DTGVSQNPRHKITKRGQNVTFRCDPISEHNRLYWYRQTLGQGPEFLTYFQNEAQLEKSRLLSDRFSAERPKGSFSTLEIQRTEQGDSAMYLCASSPPQGVVTEAFFGQGTRLTVV.

The chain has TRBV5-6 and TRBJ2-5, with 9 positions matching TRBD2. The V and J ends lost 2 bases and 3 bases, in that order; junction bases with no gene match: 5. The CDR3 sequence is 15 residues long. Germline lookup yields CDR1 SGHDT and CDR2 YYEEEE. The CDR3 loop reads CASSFGSGSEETQYF. The CDR3 DNA reads as TGTGCCAGCAGCTTCGGTAGCGGGAGCGAAGAGACCCAGTACTTC.

V and J are TRBV7-2 and TRBJ2-3, with TRBD2 matching 10 bases. This CDR3 comprises 16 residues. Losses at the gene ends were 3 bases for V and 1 base for J; bases not matched to a gene: 4. The germline CDR1 and CDR2 sequences are SGHTA and FQGNSA. The DNA of the CDR3 is TGTGCCAGCAGCTTCCAAGCGGGGGGGGGCACAGATACGCAGTATTTT. Translating gives CASSFQAGGGTDTQYF.

This clone has only a few counts. The chain is built from TRBV18 and TRBJ1-4, with TRBD1 matching 8 bases. Losses at the gene ends were 3 bases for V and 8 bases for J; bases not matched to a gene: 5. Germline V gene sequence: CDR1 KGHSH, CDR2 LQKENI. This CDR3 region has 14 residues. In nucleotides, the CDR3 is TGTGCCAGCTCACCTCAGGGGGCCGGGGAAAAACTGTTTTTT. This sequence encodes CASSPQGAGEKLFF.

J is TRBJ1-5 and V is TRBV29-1; a possible D gene is TRBD1 (5 bases). Germline lookup yields CDR1 SQVTM and CDR2 ANQGSEA. CDR3 length: 22 amino acids. V was clipped by 1 base and J by 2 bases, with 33 bases between them. In nucleotides, the CDR3 is TGCAGCGTTGAAGTGATCCCGGACACGGTTCGGGTACGGCCGGTTGGCAATCAGCCCCAGCATTTT. Its translation is CSVEVIPDTVRVRPVGNQPQHF.